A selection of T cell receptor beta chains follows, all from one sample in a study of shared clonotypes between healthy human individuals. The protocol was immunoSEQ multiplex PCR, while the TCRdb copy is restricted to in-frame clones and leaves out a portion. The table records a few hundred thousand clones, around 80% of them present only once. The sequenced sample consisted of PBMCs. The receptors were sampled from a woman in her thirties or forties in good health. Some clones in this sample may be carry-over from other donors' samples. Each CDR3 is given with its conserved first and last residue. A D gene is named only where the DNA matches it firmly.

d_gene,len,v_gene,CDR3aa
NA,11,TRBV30,CASMLGNTIYF
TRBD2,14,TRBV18,CASSPGLADYEQYF
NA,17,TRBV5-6,CASSSRGAYATNEKLFF
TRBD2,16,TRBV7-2,CASSSGTSGRVGELFF
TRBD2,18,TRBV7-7,CASSLGLAGAPNQETQYF
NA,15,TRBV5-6,CASSRTDWDGNIQYF
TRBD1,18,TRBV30,CAWSVLSGTGAGGAEAFF
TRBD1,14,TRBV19,CASDDTGTVYEQYF
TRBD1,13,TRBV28,CASGDRVSDEQFF
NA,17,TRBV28,CASSGRSTGSSYNEQFF
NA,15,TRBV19,CASSISNSAVNGYTF
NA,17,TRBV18,CASSPPTRGGPTYEQYF
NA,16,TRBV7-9,CASSLNPGPNTGELFF
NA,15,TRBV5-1,CASSFGTDPQETQYF
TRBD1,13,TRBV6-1,CASNVDRVYGYTF
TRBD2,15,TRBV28,CASSSHSGNQETQYF
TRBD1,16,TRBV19,CASSPKDRVVTDTQYF